This T cell receptor beta chain emerged from a study of blood T cell repertoires in COVID-19 (dated by TCRdb to about 2020). Notes on the research overall: The collaborator samples originated in the United States, Italy and Spain and spanned the acute and convalescent phases of COVID-19. The prospective study material was composed of cDNA or gDNA derived from T cells, B-cell-depleted T cells, or PBMCs. The repertoires were released in a freely available public database intended as a resource for research on the immune response to SARS-CoV-2. Nearly every sample came with metadata listing a de-identified subject ID, COVID-19 status, age in years and sex. Where available, HLA class I and class II types were obtained from metadata supplied by the sample provider rather than from assay-based typing. Samples came from the ongoing ImmuneRACE study (first 160 participants) plus 1,254 subjects from 6 global collaborators. The dataset comprised deeply sampled blood TCRbeta repertoires from subjects exposed to, actively infected with, or recovered from COVID-19. What the work shows at the level of the full study, not this receptor alone: Clinical and demographic metadata were provided uncurated, with the amount varying by source and participant.

Taken from cysteine to phenylalanine, the CDR3 has 14 residues. Here the CDR3 DNA is all that survives: 42 bases in frame from base 1. V gives up 8 bases and J gives up 5 bases, and the segment between their germline ends measures 18 bases. CDR1 and CDR2 were assigned from the germline V gene as KGHSH and LQKENI. TCRbeta CDR3 regions were amplified from genomic DNA by means of the immunoSEQ Assay, a bias-controlled multiplex PCR. As for the original processing: The number of nucleated cells in each sample was estimated by amplification of reference gene primers within the assay. To quantify the absolute abundance of each unique TCRbeta CDR3 rearrangement, sequence reads were collapsed and filtered. Productive Simpson clonality was computed per sample as the square root of Simpson's diversity index over productive rearrangements. TCRdb obtained this table from immuneACCESS and retained in-frame rearrangements with V and J assigned. These tables miss some clones; where compared with another copy, unresolved V genes account for less than half of the shortfall, and the remainder is unexplained. The V and J calls and clone size were taken over from that table, and D and trimming were inferred from the DNA. Within this sample are some 460,000 clones, with about 90% of them counted one time only. The ten largest clones add up to under 0.75% of the sample.

Comments on this clone: The antigen this receptor binds is unknown. The input lacks base qualities; no much larger clone sits a single base away.

Participants in the prospective study were enrolled through a virtual design, were aged about 18 to 100 years, and lived in 24 United States geographic areas. In the prospective study, cohorts were assigned on the basis of participant-reported clinical history obtained from a screening survey and a study questionnaire. Recovered participants in ImmuneRACE Cohort 3 were defined by two consecutive negative NP/OP PCR tests, clearance by a healthcare professional, or resolution of symptoms. In the prospective study, whole blood, serum and a nasopharyngeal or oropharyngeal swab were collected from each participant by mobile phlebotomists. Additional blood draws and questionnaires over an approximately two-month period could optionally be provided by prospective study participants. Before DNA extraction, blood samples from the prospective study were shipped at room temperature or frozen.

The sequence was collected from a woman between 18 and 29 years old who had recovered from COVID-19. The sequenced sample consisted of PBMCs or T cells enriched from blood (not recorded which). The chain uses TRBV18 and TRBJ1-1, with TRBD1 perhaps the D gene, on 6 matching bases. CDR3 protein: CASPVGGPGTEAFF. The nucleotide sequence reads as follows: TGTGCCAGCCCGGTGGGGGGGCCTGGGACTGAAGCTTTCTTT.